Detailed here is one T cell receptor beta chain. V lost 2 bases to trimming and J lost 6 bases, with 10 bases between them. Germline CDR1 is MNHEY and CDR2 is SVGAGI. CDR3 length equals 13 residues. The sample originates from a study of blood T cell repertoires in COVID-19. About the research overall: Nucleic acid was either cDNA or gDNA, and it came from T cells, B-cell-depleted T cells, or PBMCs.

Source study methods: The assay estimated nucleated cells by amplifying reference gene primers. Produced via immunoSEQ multiplex PCR; TCRdb's table is partial and in-frame only. V, J and clone size are taken as reported in that table, and D and trimming were inferred from the DNA itself. Of 270,000 or so clones listed, about four fifths are singletons. The sequence was collected from a woman in her late teens or twenties with acute or convalescent COVID-19. V gene TRBV6-5 combines with J gene TRBJ1-1, with D maybe TRBD1 (5 bases). What was sequenced was peripheral blood. The CDR3 loop is CASSYDSGAEAFF. In DNA, the CDR3 is TGTGCCAGCAGTTACGACTCGGGGGCTGAAGCTTTCTTT.